This T cell receptor (beta chain) was recovered during a study of Graves' ophthalmopathy and Graves' hyperthyroidism (dated by TCRdb to about 2018). Notes on the research overall: A patient counted as having stable hyperthyroidism if there was no progression to ophthalmopathy within 18 months of follow-up. The study used signatures of the TCR beta repertoire to tell Graves' ophthalmopathy apart from Graves' hyperthyroidism and to predict which patients would progress to ophthalmopathy. In total, around 130 blood samples were TCR-sequenced: approximately 42 ophthalmopathy, some 75 hyperthyroidism and about 17 hyperthyroidism-to-ophthalmopathy patients. To explore V-J signatures distinguishing ophthalmopathy from hyperthyroidism, a discovery set of some 100 patients (around 42 ophthalmopathy, 55 to 60 stable hyperthyroidism) was enrolled. For independent validation, a separate cohort was made up of some 19 hyperthyroidism patients plus 17 patients who later progressed from hyperthyroidism to ophthalmopathy. T-cell repertoires of thyroid tissue and blood were compared in over 5 hyperthyroidism patients. Following sampling, methimazole starting at 30 mg daily was administered to hyperthyroidism patients, and high-dose intravenous methylprednisolone was administered to ophthalmopathy patients. The full study reports these points: No statistical method was used to predetermine the sample size, and group allocation was not hidden from the investigators. Most of the expanded thyroid clonotypes with a frequency above 0.001 were also detected in blood, and it was suggested that the thyroid immune response may be reflected by blood repertoires. In validation, the model predicted ophthalmopathy progression with 70.59% sensitivity and around 72% specificity; eleven to twelve predicted patients were CT-confirmed with GO in a median of 6.5 months. In cross-validation, the 13-signature model distinguished ophthalmopathy from stable hyperthyroidism with less than 90% sensitivity and 81% to 82% specificity, while in the test set the corresponding values were about 80% and 75%.

For repertoire sequencing, TCR beta CDR3 regions were amplified from RNA transcripts. The first round was an RT-PCR using HTBI primers with the Qiagen OneStep RT-PCR kit, and this first round was followed by a second-round multiplex PCR, then size selection and purification. The libraries underwent paired-end sequencing with 100 bp reads on an Illumina HiSeq2000. The paper's data handling went like this. Reads were processed with SOAPnuke, discarding reads with adapters, uncalled bases, mean Phred below 15, or no exact constant-primer or identifier match. High-quality paired reads were merged with COPE v1.2.5. Each unique nucleotide sequence was defined as a clonotype, and clonotypes were aligned to IMGT TRB V, D and J references with MiTCR v1.1. The analysis was limited to V-J combinations with a frequency above 0.0001, which together covered over 98% of repertoires. For each V-J combination, a TCR clonal expansion and chaos score was defined as F50 clonal expansion divided by the chaos observed in the TCRdist matrix. Welch's t-statistics and random forest were used to narrow the features down to more than 10 V-J combinations, which were then fed into a naive Bayes classifier. The Morisita-Horn index was used to measure how similar the thyroid and blood repertoires were. TCRdb reprocessing: public reads trimmed at Q25 with fastp, clones called with MiXCR, in-frame beta chains kept. Merged by CDR3 protein, the rows form single entries marked with the most common genes and DNA. The V and J calls were not made by the authors but by TCRdb's processing. The sample table lists approximately 540,000 distinct CDR3 sequences, roughly 40% of them with a count of one. 3.5% to 5% of the sample belongs to the ten largest clones.

Patients with hyperthyroidism were aged 18 to 65 years, had been newly diagnosed, and had a disease duration of less than 2 months. Patients with other autoimmune diseases, uncontrolled infections, pregnancy or lactation were excluded from the study. Diagnosis was based on clinical symptoms, serum thyroxine, TRAb, thyroid ultrasound and orbital computed tomography. Total RNA was extracted using Trizol reagent, and RNA quality was checked on an Agilent 2100 Bioanalyzer. Of note for this clonotype: No cognate antigen has been identified for it. No much larger clonotype is one base removed from it; base qualities were not supplied.

The CDR3 sequence holds 17 residues, the cysteine and phenylalanine included. CDR3 DNA is the only sequence kept; it has 51 bases, read in frame from the first base. Trimming at the junction amounts to 5 bases on V and 1 base on J, and the germline ends lie 18 bases apart. CDR1 is given as MNHEY and CDR2 as SMNVEV, both from the germline V gene (reference sequence). The specimen sequenced was peripheral blood or thyroid tissue (not recorded which). This chain is built from TRBV27 and TRBJ1-5; the best D guess is TRBD1, with 6 bases matching. The receptor comes from an adult man with Graves' hyperthyroidism. The CDR3 protein: CASSPRAGGESNQPQHF. The DNA sequence is as follows: TGTGCCAGCAGTCCGCGGGCTGGGGGCGAGAGCAATCAGCCCCAGCATTTT.